This record looks at one T cell receptor beta chain sequence and its context. In this sample, this clone turned up a few times. Its cognate antigen has yet to be identified. Nothing much larger sits one base from this clone, and base qualities are not available. The immunoSEQ Assay was used to immunosequence TCRbeta CDR3 regions from genomic DNA. Before high-throughput sequencing, the genomic DNA was amplified using bias-controlled multiplex PCR. The authors' analysis ran thus. To quantify the absolute abundance of each unique TCRbeta CDR3 region, the sequences were collapsed and filtered. Clonality, defined as 1 minus Pielou's evenness, was calculated using only productive rearrangements. Tumor T-cell fraction was calculated by normalizing TCRbeta template counts to usable DNA, which was estimated from several housekeeping genes. Clones with significantly greater frequencies in on-treatment versus baseline samples were identified using a previously published method. TCRdb took over this immuneACCESS table, retaining in-frame rearrangements with V and J assigned. Such tables are incomplete; in checked studies, under half of the missing clones stem from an unresolved V gene, and the remainder is unexplained. V, J and clone size are taken as reported in that table, and D and trimming were inferred from the DNA itself. The sample profile shows roughly 7,000 clones; 28% of them were found once. The ten most abundant clones make up around 20% of the sample.

The data derive from a study of sequential checkpoint blockade in melanoma (dated by TCRdb to 2018 to 2020). Broadly, across the study: Patients were assigned by 1:1 randomization to either first-line nivolumab followed by ipilimumab (arm A) or ipilimumab followed by nivolumab (arm B). Maintenance nivolumab was given following each of the two trial sequences. DNA from approximately 91 melanoma tumor samples collected before treatment underwent TCRbeta immunosequencing. For about two dozen patients, matched tumor biopsies were obtained before treatment and at week 13, following single-agent nivolumab (arm A) or ipilimumab (arm B). In 60% to 85% of the matched pre- and post-treatment tumor biopsy pairs, both biopsies came from the same lesion. Points the paper makes about the study in general: In the nivolumab-first arm (arm A), pretreatment tumor TIL clonality was associated with response (P = .04). Clinical benefit was about 30 times more likely to be achieved by patients whose tumor T-cell fraction and clonality increased by week 13. Small sample sizes and reduced statistical power limited the analyses of tumor T-cell fraction within each arm. Tumor T-cell fraction and clonality were correlated with PD-L1 staining and CD8+ T-cell counts, but not with mutational load. The response-prediction model combining TCR metrics and mutation burden needs validation in larger, independent patient cohorts.

The treatment or condition label, read with the paper, signifies: randomized to nivolumab then ipilimumab (arm A) or the reverse (arm B). No trial patient had received prior DNA-damaging chemotherapy. Samples were obtained from patients with melanoma enrolled in CheckMate 064, a randomized, open-label phase II trial of sequential checkpoint blockade. Genomic DNA from formalin-fixed paraffin-embedded (FFPE) tissue samples was used for tumor TCR sequencing. Specimen: tumor tissue (inferred from file names), collected from a patient given nivolumab and ipilimumab in sequence. The sequence derives from a human donor with melanoma.

The CDR3 reads as follows: CASRLTGGGNQPQHF. The nucleotide sequence reads as follows: TGTGCCAGCAGGCTTACAGGGGGCGGCAATCAGCCCCAGCATTTT. The chain was built from TRBV28 and TRBJ1-5; 9 of the junction bases match TRBD1. From V the trimming removes 6 bases and from J it removes 2 bases, while the gene matches leave 5 bases of the junction unaccounted for. CDR1 and CDR2 are drawn from the germline V gene: MDHEN, SYDVKM. There are 15 amino acids in the CDR3, from cysteine to phenylalanine inclusive. Only the CDR3 portion is preserved as DNA: 45 bases, with reading frame beginning at the first base.